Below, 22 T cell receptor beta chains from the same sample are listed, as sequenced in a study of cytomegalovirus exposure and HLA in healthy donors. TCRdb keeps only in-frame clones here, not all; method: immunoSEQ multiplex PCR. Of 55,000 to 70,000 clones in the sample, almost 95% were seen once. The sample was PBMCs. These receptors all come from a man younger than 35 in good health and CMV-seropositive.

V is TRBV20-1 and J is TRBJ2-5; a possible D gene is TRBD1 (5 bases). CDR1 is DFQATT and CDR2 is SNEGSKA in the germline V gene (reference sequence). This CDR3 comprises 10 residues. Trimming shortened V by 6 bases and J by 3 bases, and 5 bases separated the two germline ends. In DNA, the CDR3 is TGCAGTGCAGGGGAAGAGACCCAGTACTTC. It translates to CSAGEETQYF.

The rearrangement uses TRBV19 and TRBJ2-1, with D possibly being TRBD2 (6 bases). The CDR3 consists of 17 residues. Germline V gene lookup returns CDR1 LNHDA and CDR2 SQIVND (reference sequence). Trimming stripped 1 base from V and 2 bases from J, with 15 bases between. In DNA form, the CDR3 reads TGTGCCAGTAGTATAGGTCCCGGGACTGGACCCTACAATGAGCAGTTCTTC. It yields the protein CASSIGPGTGPYNEQFF. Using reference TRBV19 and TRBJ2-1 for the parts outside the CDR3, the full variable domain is DGGITQSPKYLFRKEGQNVTLSCEQNLNHDAMYWYRQDPGQGLRLIYYSQIVNDFQKGDIAEGYSVSREKKESFPLTVTSAQKNPTAFYLCASSIGPGTGPYNEQFFGPGTRLTVL.

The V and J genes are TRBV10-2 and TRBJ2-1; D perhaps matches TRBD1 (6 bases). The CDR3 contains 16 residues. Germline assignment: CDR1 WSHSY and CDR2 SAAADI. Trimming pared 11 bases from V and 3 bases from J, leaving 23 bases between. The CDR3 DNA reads TGCGCCGTCTCAATCCATCCCACACAGGGCTACAATGAGCAGTTCTTC. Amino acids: CAVSIHPTQGYNEQFF.

The DNA of the CDR3 is TGTGCCAGCAGCCTCCTCCGGGGCTCCTACAATGAGCAGTTCTTC. This gives the protein CASSLLRGSYNEQFF. The chain couples TRBV28 to TRBJ2-1; D is possibly TRBD2 (5 bases). Germline CDR1 MDHEN, CDR2 SYDVKM. Between the trimmed V and J ends, which lost 6 bases and 0 bases, there was a span of 12 bases. The length of the CDR3 is 15 residues.

CDR3 nucleotides: TGTGCCAGCAGTTTATTGCCCCCCCCGACAGACAACTATGGCTACACCTTC. Its translation: CASSLLPPPTDNYGYTF. The J gene is TRBJ1-2, the V gene TRBV28; tentatively, D is TRBD1 (5 bases). Trimming left V 1 base short and J 2 bases short, with 17 bases between. The CDR3 is 17 amino acids. Germline assignment: CDR1 MDHEN and CDR2 SYDVKM.

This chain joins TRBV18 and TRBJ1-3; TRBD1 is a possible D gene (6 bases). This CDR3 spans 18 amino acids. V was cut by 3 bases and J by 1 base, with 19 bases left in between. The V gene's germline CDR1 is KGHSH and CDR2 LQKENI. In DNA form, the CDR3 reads TGTGCCAGCTCACCCCTCCGTCGACAGGAAGAGTCTGGAAACACCATATATTTT. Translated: CASSPLRRQEESGNTIYF.

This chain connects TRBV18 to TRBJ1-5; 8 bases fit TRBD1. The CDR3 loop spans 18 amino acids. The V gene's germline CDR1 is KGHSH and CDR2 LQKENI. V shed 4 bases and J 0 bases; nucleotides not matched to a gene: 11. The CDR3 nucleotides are TGTGCCAGCTCACATACCGGGACAGGAGATTATAGCAATCAGCCCCAGCATTTT. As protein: CASSHTGTGDYSNQPQHF.

The CDR3 DNA follows: TGTGCCACCCGCATCTTTGGGACTAGCAGAGTGGGCGGGGAGCTGTTTTTT. Translation: CATRIFGTSRVGGELFF. The chain has TRBV15 and TRBJ2-2, with 9 positions matching TRBD2. Germline CDR1 reads LNHNV; CDR2 reads YYDKDF (reference sequence). The CDR3 has 17 amino acids. V dropped 8 bases and J dropped 7; count of bases not matched to a gene: 17.

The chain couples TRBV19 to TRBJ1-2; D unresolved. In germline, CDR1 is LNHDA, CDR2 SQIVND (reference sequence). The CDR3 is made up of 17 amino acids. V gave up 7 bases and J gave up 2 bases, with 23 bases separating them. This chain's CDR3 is CASTPQHSGGINYGYTF. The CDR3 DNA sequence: TGTGCCAGTACCCCCCAGCACAGCGGCGGGATAAACTATGGCTACACCTTC.

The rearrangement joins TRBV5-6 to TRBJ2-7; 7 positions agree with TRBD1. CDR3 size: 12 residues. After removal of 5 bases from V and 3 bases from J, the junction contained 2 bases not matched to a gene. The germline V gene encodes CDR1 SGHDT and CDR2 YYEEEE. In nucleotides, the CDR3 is TGTGCCAGCAGTTACAGGGGCTACGAGCAGTACTTC. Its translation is CASSYRGYEQYF.

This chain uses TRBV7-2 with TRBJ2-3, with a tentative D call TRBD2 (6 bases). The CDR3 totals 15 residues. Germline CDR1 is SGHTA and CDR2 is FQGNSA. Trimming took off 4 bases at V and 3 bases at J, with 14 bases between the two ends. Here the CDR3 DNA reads TGTGCCAGCAGCTCGGGACTGCGGGGAACAGATACGCAGTATTTT. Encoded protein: CASSSGLRGTDTQYF.

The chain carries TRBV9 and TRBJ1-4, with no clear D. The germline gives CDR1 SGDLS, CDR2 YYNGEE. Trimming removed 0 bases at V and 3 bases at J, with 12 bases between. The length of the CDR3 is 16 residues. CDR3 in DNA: TGTGCCAGCAGCGTAGACGAAACATTCCCTAATGAAAAACTGTTTTTT. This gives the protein CASSVDETFPNEKLFF. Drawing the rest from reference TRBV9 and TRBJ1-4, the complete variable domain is DSGVTQTPKHLITATGQRVTLRCSPRSGDLSVYWYQQSLDQGLQFLIQYYNGEERAKGNILERFSAQQFPDLHSELNLSSLELGDSALYFCASSVDETFPNEKLFFGSGTQLSVL.

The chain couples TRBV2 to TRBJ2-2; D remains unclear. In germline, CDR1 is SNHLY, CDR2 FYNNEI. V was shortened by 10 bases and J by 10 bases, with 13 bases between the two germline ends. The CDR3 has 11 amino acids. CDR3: CAIRVLSELFF. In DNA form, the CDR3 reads TGTGCCATTAGAGTACTGTCGGAGCTGTTTTTT. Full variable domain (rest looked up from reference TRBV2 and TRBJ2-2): EPEVTQTPSHQVTQMGQEVILRCVPISNHLYFYWYRQILGQKVEFLVSFYNNEISEKSEIFDDQFSVERPDGSNFTLKIRSTKLEDSAMYFCAIRVLSELFFGEGSRLTVL.

The chain's CDR3 is CAITEGGGDEQFF. The CDR3, as DNA: TGTGCCATCACCGAAGGGGGGGGCGATGAGCAGTTCTTC. The V and J genes are TRBV10-3 and TRBJ2-1; tentatively, D is TRBD2 (7 bases). Trimming took 7 bases from V and 8 from J, leaving 15 bases between them. This CDR3 is 13 amino acids long. Germline values: CDR1 ENHRY, CDR2 SYGVKD.

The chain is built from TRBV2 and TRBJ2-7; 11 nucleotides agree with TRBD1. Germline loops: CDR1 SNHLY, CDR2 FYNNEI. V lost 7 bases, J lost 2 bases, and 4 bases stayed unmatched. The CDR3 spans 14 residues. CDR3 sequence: CASTRDRGAYEQYF. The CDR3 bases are TGTGCCAGCACCCGGGACAGGGGGGCCTACGAGCAGTACTTC.

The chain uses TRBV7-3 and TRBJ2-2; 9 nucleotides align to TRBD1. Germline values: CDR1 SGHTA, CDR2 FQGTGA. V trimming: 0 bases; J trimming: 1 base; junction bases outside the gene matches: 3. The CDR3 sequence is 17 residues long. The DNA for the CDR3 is TGTGCCAGCAGCTTAACGACAGGGGGGTGGAACACCGGGGAGCTGTTTTTT. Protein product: CASSLTTGGWNTGELFF.

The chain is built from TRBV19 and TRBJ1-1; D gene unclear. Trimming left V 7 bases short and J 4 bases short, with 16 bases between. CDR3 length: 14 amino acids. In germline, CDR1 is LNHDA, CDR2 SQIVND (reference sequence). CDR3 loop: CASTHREGSTEAFF. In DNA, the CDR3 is TGTGCCAGTACCCATCGAGAGGGATCCACTGAAGCTTTCTTT.

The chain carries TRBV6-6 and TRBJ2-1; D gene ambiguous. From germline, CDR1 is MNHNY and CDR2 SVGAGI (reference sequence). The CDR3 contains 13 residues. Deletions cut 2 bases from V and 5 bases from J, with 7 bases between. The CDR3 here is CASSYPIDNEQFF. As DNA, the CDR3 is TGTGCCAGCAGTTACCCCATAGACAATGAGCAGTTCTTC.

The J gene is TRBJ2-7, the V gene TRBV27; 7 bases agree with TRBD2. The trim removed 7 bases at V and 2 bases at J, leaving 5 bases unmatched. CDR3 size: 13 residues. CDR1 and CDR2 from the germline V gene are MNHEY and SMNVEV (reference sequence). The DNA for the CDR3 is TGTGCCAGCAAACGAGGGAGGGCCTACGAGCAGTACTTC. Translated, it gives CASKRGRAYEQYF.

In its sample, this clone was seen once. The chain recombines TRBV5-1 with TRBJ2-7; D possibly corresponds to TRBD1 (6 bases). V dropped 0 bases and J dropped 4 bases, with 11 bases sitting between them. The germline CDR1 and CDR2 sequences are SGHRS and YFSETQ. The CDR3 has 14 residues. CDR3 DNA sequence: TGCGCCAGCAGCTTGGTGGGCAGGGGATACGAGCAGTACTTC. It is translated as CASSLVGRGYEQYF.

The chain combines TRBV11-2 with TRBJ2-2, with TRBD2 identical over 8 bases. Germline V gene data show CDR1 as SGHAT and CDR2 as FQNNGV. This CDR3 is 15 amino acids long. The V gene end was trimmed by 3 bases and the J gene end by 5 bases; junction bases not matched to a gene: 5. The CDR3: CASSFSGLATGELFF. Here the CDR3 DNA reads TGTGCCAGCAGCTTCTCCGGACTAGCTACCGGGGAGCTGTTTTTT.

The CDR3 DNA is TGTGCCAGCAGTAAAGGACTGGGCGGAAACACCATATATTTT. Residues: CASSKGLGGNTIYF. V and J are TRBV28 and TRBJ1-3; D gene uncertain. This CDR3 comprises 14 residues. Looked up from germline, CDR1 is MDHEN and CDR2 is SYDVKM. Trimming pared 5 bases from V and 4 bases from J, leaving 12 bases between.